These 18 T cell receptor beta chains came from one sample sequenced in a study of T cells expressing NK-cell markers. TCRdb reprocessed the 5' RACE reads and reports one entry per CDR3 protein, with no DNA. This repertoire comprises around 180,000 distinct CDR3 sequences; its ten largest clones make up around 21%. Sequencing was done on a sample of blood T cells: a sorted CD56 or NKG2C T cell subset, CD4+ or CD8+ T cells, or bulk PBMC T cells (not recorded which). Source of these receptors: a man aged 18 to 69 in good health.

CDR3 sequence: CSVEDRGVREKLFF. V gene TRBV29-1 combines with J gene TRBJ1-4. Looked up from germline, CDR1 is SQVTM and CDR2 is ANQGSEA. CDR3 length: 14 amino acids.

V and J are TRBV19 and TRBJ1-1; the TCRdb call, TRBD1, lacks DNA for checking. CDR3 length: 16 residues. Germline V gives CDR1 LNHDA, CDR2 SQIVND (reference sequence). The CDR3 loop is CASSISQGAAHTEAFF.

The rearrangement uses TRBV4-1 and TRBJ2-1. This CDR3 is 16 amino acids long. Germline-derived CDR1 and CDR2 are MGHRA and YSYEKL. CDR3 region: CASSHDWGGAYNEQFF.

The chain is built from TRBV25-1 and TRBJ2-1. Germline V CDR1 and CDR2: MGHDK, SYGVNS. This CDR3 comprises 13 residues. CDR3 protein: CASSEILVNEQFF.

This chain connects TRBV15 to TRBJ1-5; the D gene TCRdb calls, TRBD1, cannot be checked with no DNA. Per germline, CDR1 LNHNV and CDR2 YYDKDF (reference sequence). CDR3 length: 14 amino acids. The CDR3 reads CATSGQGIGQPQHF. Using reference TRBV15 and TRBJ1-5 for the parts outside the CDR3, the full variable domain is DAMVIQNPRYQVTQFGKPVTLSCSQTLNHNVMYWYQQKSSQAPKLLFHYYDKDFNNEADTPDNFQSRRPNTSFCFLDIRSPGLGDTAMYLCATSGQGIGQPQHFGDGTRLSIL.

The gene calls are TRBV24-1 and TRBJ2-3; the TCRdb call, TRBD1, lacks DNA for checking. The germline V gene has CDR1 KGHDR and CDR2 SFDVKD. CDR3 length: 14 amino acids. The CDR3 spells CATSDWGTGDTQYF.

The rearrangement links TRBV20-1 to TRBJ2-3; without DNA, the TCRdb call of TRBD1 cannot be checked. Germline-derived CDR1 and CDR2 are DFQATT and SNEGSKA (reference sequence). The CDR3 is made up of 16 amino acids. CDR3 residues: CSARDRGVREFDTQYF.

The CDR3 reads CASSLGVSDYTDTQYF. The chain has TRBV7-9 and TRBJ2-3. The germline V gene has CDR1 SEHNR and CDR2 FQNEAQ (reference sequence). The CDR3 sequence is 16 residues long.

The chain combines TRBV19 with TRBJ1-6. The CDR3 extends over 13 amino acids. Per germline, CDR1 LNHDA and CDR2 SQIVND (reference sequence). This CDR3 reads CATAESYNSPLHF.

CDR3 region: CASSQDQRGDSTQYF. The chain recombines TRBV3-1 with TRBJ2-3; TCRdb outputs TRBD2, but without DNA this stays unchecked. The CDR3 is 15 amino acids. The germline V gene has CDR1 LGHDT and CDR2 YNNKEL (reference sequence).

The chain joins TRBV29-1 to TRBJ1-5; TCRdb picks TRBD1, but there is no DNA to check that call. Germline values: CDR1 SQVTM, CDR2 ANQGSEA. The CDR3 sequence is 14 residues long. The CDR3 spells CTPGQNYSNQPQHF.

The chain has TRBV4-2 and TRBJ2-3; TCRdb selects TRBD1, and the lack of DNA leaves this call unchecked. Germline V gene data show CDR1 as LGHNA and CDR2 as YNFKEQ. The CDR3 spans 18 residues. CDR3 loop: CASSPGTGGVLSTDTQYF.

The chain is built from TRBV5-4 and TRBJ1-1. The CDR3 loop spans 17 amino acids. Germline assignment: CDR1 SGHNT and CDR2 YYREEE (reference sequence). The CDR3 reads CASSFEGTPPMNTEAFF.

This rearrangement joins TRBV3-1 to TRBJ1-6. Germline CDR1 and CDR2: LGHDT and YNNKEL (reference sequence). This CDR3 has 17 residues. The CDR3: CASSQFPLDGYNSPLHF.

The V gene is TRBV5-4, the J gene TRBJ2-3; TCRdb designates TRBD1, a call that cannot be tested without DNA. Germline CDR1 reads SGHNT; CDR2 reads YYREEE (reference sequence). The CDR3 extends over 17 amino acids. The CDR3: CASSFLGDRGRLDTQYF.

The gene calls are TRBV20-1 and TRBJ1-1; TCRdb gives TRBD1 as the D gene, but with no DNA this cannot be confirmed. This CDR3 comprises 13 residues. Germline V CDR1 and CDR2: DFQATT, SNEGSKA (reference sequence). CDR3 protein: CSARDFVRGGAFF.

The gene calls are TRBV7-2 and TRBJ1-6. The CDR3 is made up of 18 amino acids. Per germline, CDR1 SGHTA and CDR2 FQGNSA. CDR3 protein: CASSLAYGRSSYNSPLHF.

The chain uses TRBV7-9 and TRBJ2-3; TCRdb calls TRBD1, which cannot be checked without DNA. There are 15 residues in the CDR3. In germline, CDR1 is SEHNR, CDR2 FQNEAQ (reference sequence). The CDR3 loop is CASSFPTGHPDTQYF.